Following are 21 T cell receptor beta chains from one sample sequenced in a study of CD8 T cells in Susac syndrome. After extraction with the RNeasy kit, about 0.45 to 1 ug of the RNA was reverse transcribed using random hexamers. MiXCR, run by TCRdb on the immunoSEQ multiplex PCR reads, gives a single entry per CDR3 protein. The data show about 300,000 distinct CDR3 sequences, with around 83% seen just once and approximately 0.11% held by the top ten. Source material: CD8+ T cells from PBMCs. The receptors originated from a human donor with multiple sclerosis.

V usage is TRBV5-1 and J usage is TRBJ2-7; the D gene could be TRBD1 or TRBD2 (6 bases each). Trimming removed 4 bases from V and 3 bases from J, with 14 bases in between. CDR3 length: 14 amino acids. Germline V gives CDR1 SGHRS, CDR2 YFSETQ. CDR3 loop: CASSLRGEFYEQYF. CDR3 sequence (DNA): TGCGCCAGCAGCCTGAGGGGGGAGTTCTACGAGCAGTACTTC.

J is TRBJ2-5 and V is TRBV19; possibly TRBD1 or TRBD2 for D (5 bases each). V lost 7 bases, J lost 5 bases, and 17 bases lay in between. CDR1 LNHDA and CDR2 SQIVND come from the germline V gene (reference sequence). The CDR3 sequence is 14 residues long. For the CDR3, the DNA is TGTGCCAGTACTCAAGGGGTAGGGGACGAGACCCAGTACTTC. It specifies CASTQGVGDETQYF.

The genes are TRBV6-5 and TRBJ2-1, with 10 bases matching TRBD2. Germline-derived CDR1 and CDR2 are MNHEY and SVGAGI. CDR3 size: 17 residues. V shed 0 bases and J 8 bases; nucleotides not matched to a gene: 10. For the CDR3, the DNA is TGTGCCAGCAGTTACTCGTCTCCTAGCGGGAGTTTCGATGAGCAGTTCTTC. Protein product: CASSYSSPSGSFDEQFF.

The rearrangement joins TRBV3-1 to TRBJ2-1; D is possibly TRBD2 (7 bases). Per the germline V gene, CDR1 is LGHDT and CDR2 is YNNKEL (reference sequence). CDR3 size: 18 residues. V shed 1 base and J shed 5 bases, with 21 bases lying between them. CDR3 sequence: CASSQGGASGWGHNEQFF. The CDR3 nucleotides read TGTGCCAGCAGCCAAGGGGGGGCTAGCGGATGGGGCCACAATGAGCAGTTCTTC.

The chain joins TRBV28 to TRBJ1-5; 7 nucleotides line up with TRBD1. V gave up 7 bases and J gave up 6 bases; unmatched junction bases: 3. This CDR3 region has 12 residues. Germline CDR1 MDHEN, CDR2 SYDVKM. The CDR3 loop reads CASTTGAQPQHF. The CDR3 bases are TGTGCCAGCACCACAGGGGCTCAGCCCCAGCATTTT.

V and J are TRBV7-9 and TRBJ2-7, with a weak D call TRBD1 (5 bases). Germline CDR1 reads SEHNR; CDR2 reads FQNEAQ (reference sequence). This CDR3 spans 14 amino acids. V was shortened by 1 base and J by 7 bases, with 14 bases between the two germline ends. This CDR3 reads CASSLVLRGQEQYF. For the CDR3, the DNA is TGTGCCAGCAGCTTAGTCCTCCGAGGACAAGAGCAGTACTTC.

With respect to this clonotype: The missing conserved phenylalanine or tryptophan at the end of this CDR3 makes a read error likely. This chain links TRBV25-1 with TRBJ1-1, with D unclear. The CDR3 contains 13 residues. CDR1 is MGHDK, CDR2 SYGVNS, per germline. Trimming removed 6 bases at V and 6 bases at J, with 14 bases between. DNA for the CDR3: TGTGCCAGCAGCGACACGGAGCTGGCTGAAGCTTTCTCT. Translation: CASSDTELAEAFS.

This clonotype has just one count. CDR3 nucleotide sequence: TGTGCCAGCAGTCTCCGACTGAGCACCGGGGAGCTGTTTTTT. Translation gives CASSLRLSTGELFF. This rearrangement joins TRBV28 to TRBJ2-2; D uncertain. The CDR3 extends over 14 amino acids. V dropped 5 bases and J dropped 4 bases, with 11 bases sitting between them. Germline V gene lookup returns CDR1 MDHEN and CDR2 SYDVKM.

V is TRBV6-5 and J is TRBJ2-7; 9 bases line up with TRBD1. This CDR3 region has 14 residues. The V gene end was trimmed by 6 bases and the J gene end by 5 bases; junction bases not matched to a gene: 8. The germline V gene encodes CDR1 MNHEY and CDR2 SVGAGI. CDR3 coding DNA: TGTGCCAGCAGGGCCGGGACAGGGATTAACGAGCAGTACTTC. The encoded protein is CASRAGTGINEQYF.

This clonotype was observed once. The chain combines TRBV11-2 with TRBJ2-7; 10 positions agree with TRBD1. This CDR3 has 15 amino acids. The trim removed 4 bases at V and 1 base at J, leaving 4 bases unmatched. CDR1 SGHAT and CDR2 FQNNGV come from the germline V gene. CDR3 in DNA: TGTGCCAGCAGCTCCGGACAGGGGGGGTCCTACGAGCAGTACTTC. Protein: CASSSGQGGSYEQYF.

The chain joins TRBV5-1 to TRBJ2-5; 10 positions agree with TRBD2. Trimming removed 0 bases from V and 1 base from J; junction bases left unmatched: 6. The CDR3 extends over 17 amino acids. Looked up from germline, CDR1 is SGHRS and CDR2 is YFSETQ. The CDR3, as DNA: TGCGCCAGCAGCTTGGGGGAACTAGCGGGAATCCAAGAGACCCAGTACTTC. It specifies CASSLGELAGIQETQYF. Full variable domain (rest looked up from reference TRBV5-1 and TRBJ2-5): KAGVTQTPRYLIKTRGQQVTLSCSPISGHRSVSWYQQTPGQGLQFLFEYFSETQRNKGNFPGRFSGRQFSNSRSEMNVSTLELGDSALYLCASSLGELAGIQETQYFGPGTRLLVL.

This clonotype was recorded only once. The V call is TRBV18, the J call TRBJ2-4, with a weak D call TRBD2 (6 bases). CDR3 size: 18 residues. CDR1 and CDR2 from the germline V gene are KGHSH and LQKENI. V was trimmed by 0 bases and J by 4 bases, leaving 19 bases between them. The CDR3 DNA is TGTGCCAGCTCACCACCACTCTACTGGGGACTGATGAAAAACATTCAGTACTTC. Its protein is CASSPPLYWGLMKNIQYF.

The gene calls are TRBV7-3 and TRBJ2-7, with unresolved D. CDR1 is SGHTA and CDR2 is FQGTGA in the germline V gene. The germline V and J ends were trimmed by 0 bases and 6 bases, with 9 bases remaining between them. CDR3 length equals 13 residues. CDR3 in amino acids: CASSLTIKGEQYF. The CDR3 DNA reads TGTGCCAGCAGCTTAACGATCAAAGGCGAGCAGTACTTC.

The CDR3 nucleotides read TGCAGCGTTGAAGAATGGACTAGCGGAGTCTACGAGCAGTACTTC. Translating it yields CSVEEWTSGVYEQYF. The V gene is TRBV29-1, the J gene TRBJ2-7; 10 positions match TRBD2. Germline loops: CDR1 SQVTM, CDR2 ANQGSEA. This CDR3 has 15 amino acids. With V trimmed by 0 bases and J by 3 bases, 5 bases remained unmatched.

This chain joins TRBV27 and TRBJ2-5, with D possibly being TRBD1 or TRBD2 (5 bases each). Between the trimmed V and J ends, which lost 0 bases and 5 bases, there was a span of 7 bases. Germline loops: CDR1 MNHEY, CDR2 SMNVEV (reference sequence). The CDR3 loop spans 13 amino acids. The CDR3 coding sequence is TGTGCCAGCAGTTTATCGTGGGGGGAGACCCAGTACTTC. Translated, it gives CASSLSWGETQYF.

Written as DNA, the CDR3 is TGTGCCAGTAGTGTCGGGACCTCTAACACTGAAGCTTTCTTT. Its protein is CASSVGTSNTEAFF. V is TRBV19 and J is TRBJ1-1; D may be TRBD1 (5 bases). The CDR3 covers 14 residues. CDR1 and CDR2 (germline): LNHDA, SQIVND (reference sequence). Deletions cut 5 bases from V and 2 bases from J, with 12 bases between.

Only one count was recorded for this clonotype. The junction differs from germline at one of its ends, possibly a read error. CDR3 sequence reads: CAGSQVIGPSTDTQYF. CDR3 DNA: TGCGCCGGCAGCCAAGTGATCGGGCCTAGCACAGATACGCAGTATTTT. The chain carries TRBV4-1 and TRBJ2-3; the D is unclear. Germline CDR1 is MGHRA and CDR2 is YSYEKL. This CDR3 comprises 16 residues.

This chain links TRBV29-1 with TRBJ2-7, with D maybe TRBD1 (6 bases). CDR1 and CDR2 from the germline V gene are SQVTM and ANQGSEA. V lost 3 bases and J lost 7, with 19 bases in between. The CDR3 length is 14 residues. The CDR3 DNA sequence: TGCAGCGTTGACTGGCAGGGGTCCTCAAGGGAGCAGTACTTC. This gives the protein CSVDWQGSSREQYF.

The chain combines TRBV7-8 with TRBJ2-1, with D unclear. The V gene lost 3 bases and the J gene lost 12 bases, with 9 bases spanning the gap. Germline V gene sequence: CDR1 SGHVS, CDR2 FQNEAQ. The length of the CDR3 is 11 residues. The CDR3 reads CASSFRDRQFF. The CDR3 DNA reads as TGTGCCAGCAGCTTTAGGGATCGGCAGTTCTTC.

The chain is built from TRBV6-1 and TRBJ2-1; 12 nucleotides match TRBD2. The V segment lost 6 bases and the J segment 7 bases; nucleotides outside the gene matches: 7. CDR3 length: 15 amino acids. Germline CDR1 reads MNHNS; CDR2 reads SASEGT. The CDR3 region is CASSSGLAGMNEQFF. The CDR3 DNA follows: TGTGCCAGCAGCTCGGGACTAGCGGGCATGAATGAGCAGTTCTTC.

The gene calls are TRBV28 and TRBJ1-5, with TRBD1 identical over 7 bases. This CDR3 has 15 residues. J lost 1 base, V lost 5 bases, and 5 bases had no gene match. The germline CDR1 and CDR2 sequences are MDHEN and SYDVKM. The CDR3 protein is CASSTDRESNQPQHF. The CDR3 coding sequence is TGTGCCAGCAGTACCGACAGGGAGAGCAATCAGCCCCAGCATTTT. The variable domain in full, with the rest retrieved from reference TRBV28 and TRBJ1-5, is DVKVTQSSRYLVKRTGEKVFLECVQDMDHENMFWYRQDPGLGLRLIYFSYDVKMKEKGDIPEGYSVSREKKERFSLILESASTNQTSMYLCASSTDRESNQPQHFGDGTRLSIL.